The entry below gives a single T cell receptor (beta chain) sequence along with its context. Its antigen is still unknown. The data derive from a study of T cells in Graves' hyperthyroidism and ophthalmopathy. Study-wide findings and caveats: A 13 V-J signature model discriminated ophthalmopathy versus stable hyperthyroidism. Clonotypes that were expanded in thyroid above 0.001 mostly appeared in blood too.

The junction had 3 bases not matched to a gene; V was cut back by 2 bases and J by 5 bases. This CDR3 spans 16 amino acids. The germline V gene has CDR1 SEHNR and CDR2 FQNEAQ (reference sequence). Amplified regions were TCR beta CDR3 sequences from RNA transcripts. An initial round of RT-PCR targeting the TCR CDR3 relied on the HTBI primer set. MiXCR was run by TCRdb on the multiplex PCR reads, yielding one entry per CDR3 protein. The table lists 400,000 to 450,000 distinct CDR3 sequences, 14% to 15% of them singletons. Individuals with ophthalmopathy presented a Clinical Activity Score of at least 3, a NOSPECS grade of at least 4 and a duration under 3 months. Diagnosis rested on symptoms, serum thyroxine and TRAb, thyroid ultrasound, and orbital computed tomography.

The source of this sequence is a man younger than 35 with Graves' ophthalmopathy. The chain employs TRBV7-9 and TRBJ2-2; 12 bases agree with TRBD2. Sequencing was done on a sample of blood. CDR3 loop: CASSLLAGGRTGELFF. CDR3 DNA sequence: TGTGCCAGCAGCTTACTAGCGGGAGGGCGTACCGGGGAGCTGTTTTTT.